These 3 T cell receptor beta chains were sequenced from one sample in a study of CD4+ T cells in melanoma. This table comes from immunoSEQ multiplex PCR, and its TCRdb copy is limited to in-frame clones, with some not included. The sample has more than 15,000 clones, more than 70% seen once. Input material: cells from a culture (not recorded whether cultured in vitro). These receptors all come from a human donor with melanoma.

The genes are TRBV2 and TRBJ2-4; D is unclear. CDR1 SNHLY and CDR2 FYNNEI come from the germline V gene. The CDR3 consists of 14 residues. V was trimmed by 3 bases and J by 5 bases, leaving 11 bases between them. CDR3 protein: CASSDYSSQNIQYF. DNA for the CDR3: TGTGCCAGCAGTGATTACTCAAGCCAAAACATTCAGTACTTC.

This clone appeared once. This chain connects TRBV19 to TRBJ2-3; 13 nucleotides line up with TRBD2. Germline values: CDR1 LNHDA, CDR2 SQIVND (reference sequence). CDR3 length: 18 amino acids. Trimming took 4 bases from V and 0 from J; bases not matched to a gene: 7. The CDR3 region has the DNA TGTGCCAGTAGTAAGGTGGGGACTAGCGGGACAAGCACAGATACGCAGTATTTT. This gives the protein CASSKVGTSGTSTDTQYF.

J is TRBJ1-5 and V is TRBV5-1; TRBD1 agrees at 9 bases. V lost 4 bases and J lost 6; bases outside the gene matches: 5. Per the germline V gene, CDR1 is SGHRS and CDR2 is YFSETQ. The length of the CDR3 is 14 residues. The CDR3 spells CASSTTGGSQPQHF. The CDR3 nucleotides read TGCGCCAGCAGCACCACAGGGGGCAGTCAGCCCCAGCATTTT.